This T cell receptor (beta chain) was captured in a study of blood T cell repertoires in COVID-19. J lost 4 bases, V lost 2 bases, and 13 bases had no gene match. From germline, CDR1 is LGHNA and CDR2 YSLEER. The CDR3 loop spans 18 amino acids. The repertoire was sequenced with immunoSEQ multiplex PCR; TCRdb's copy has only in-frame clones and lacks some. The sample holds tens of thousands of clones, over 75% seen once. The source material was peripheral blood. The chain recombines TRBV4-3 with TRBJ2-1; 8 positions match TRBD2. This TCR was sampled from a man between 65 and 85 years old with active or convalescent COVID-19. CDR3 bases: TGCGCCAGCAGCCAAAAAGGATCCGGGCGGGGGGCTTACAATGAGCAGTTCTTC. This sequence encodes CASSQKGSGRGAYNEQFF.